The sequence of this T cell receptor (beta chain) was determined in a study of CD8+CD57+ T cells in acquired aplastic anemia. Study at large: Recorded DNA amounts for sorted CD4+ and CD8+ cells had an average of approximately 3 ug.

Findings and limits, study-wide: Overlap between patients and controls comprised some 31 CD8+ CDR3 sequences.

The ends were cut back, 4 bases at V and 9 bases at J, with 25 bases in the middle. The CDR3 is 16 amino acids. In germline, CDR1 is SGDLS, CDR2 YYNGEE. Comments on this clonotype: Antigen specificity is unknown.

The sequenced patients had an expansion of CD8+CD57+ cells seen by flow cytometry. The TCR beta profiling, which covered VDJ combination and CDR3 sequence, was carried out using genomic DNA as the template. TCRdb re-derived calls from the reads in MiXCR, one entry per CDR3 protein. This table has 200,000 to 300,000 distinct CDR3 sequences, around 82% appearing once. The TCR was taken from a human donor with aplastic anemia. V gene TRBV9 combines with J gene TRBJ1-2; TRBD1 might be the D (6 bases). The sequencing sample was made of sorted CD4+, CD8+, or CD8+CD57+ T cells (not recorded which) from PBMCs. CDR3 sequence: CASSPQGGARVKCYTF. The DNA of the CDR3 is TGTGCCAGCAGCCCACAAGGGGGGGCCCGGGTCAAGTGCTACACCTTC.